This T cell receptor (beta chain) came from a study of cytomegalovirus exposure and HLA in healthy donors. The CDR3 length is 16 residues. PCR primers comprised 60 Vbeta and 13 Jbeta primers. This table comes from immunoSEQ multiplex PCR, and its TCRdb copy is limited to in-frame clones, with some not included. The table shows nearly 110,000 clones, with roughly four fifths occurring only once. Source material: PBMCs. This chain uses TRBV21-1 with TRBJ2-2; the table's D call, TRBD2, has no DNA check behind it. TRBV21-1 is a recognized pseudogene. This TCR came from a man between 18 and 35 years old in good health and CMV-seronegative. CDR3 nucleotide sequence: TGTGCCACCGAATCGCTAGCAAAAGGACCAGGCGGGGAGCTGTTTTTT. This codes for CATESLAKGPGGELFF.